This T cell receptor (beta chain) was sequenced for a study of CD8 T cells in Susac syndrome. Trimming removed 6 bases at V and 3 bases at J, with 11 bases between. The CDR3 has 13 amino acids. Germline V lookup: CDR1 ENHRY, CDR2 SYGVKD. Random-hexamer reverse transcription was applied to 0.5 to 1 ug RNA. Amplification of the TCR beta CDR3 was carried out by immunoSEQ multiplex PCR, which spanned a total of 54 Vbeta and 13 Jbeta segments. In TCRdb, the immunoSEQ multiplex PCR reads were re-called with MiXCR into one record per CDR3 protein. The table lists approximately 150,000 distinct CDR3 sequences, 80% to 85% of them singletons.

The receptor was isolated from a human donor with multiple sclerosis. The sequenced sample was CD8+ T cells from PBMCs. This chain connects TRBV10-3 to TRBJ1-2; D not certain. This CDR3 is CAIRTEEDYGYTF. CDR3 coding DNA: TGTGCCATCAGAACAGAAGAAGACTATGGCTACACCTTC.